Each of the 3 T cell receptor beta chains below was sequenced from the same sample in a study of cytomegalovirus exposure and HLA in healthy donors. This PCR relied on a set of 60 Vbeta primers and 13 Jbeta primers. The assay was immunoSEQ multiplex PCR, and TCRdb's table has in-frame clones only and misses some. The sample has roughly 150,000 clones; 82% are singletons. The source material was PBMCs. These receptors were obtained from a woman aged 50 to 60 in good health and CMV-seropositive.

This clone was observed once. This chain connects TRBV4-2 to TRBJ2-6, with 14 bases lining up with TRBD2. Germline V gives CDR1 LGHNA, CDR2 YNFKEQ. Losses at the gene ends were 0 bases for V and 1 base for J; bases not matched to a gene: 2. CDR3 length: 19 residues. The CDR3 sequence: CASSQDGLAGGSGANVLTF. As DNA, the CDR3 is TGTGCCAGCAGCCAAGACGGACTAGCGGGGGGTTCTGGGGCCAACGTCCTGACTTTC.

The CDR3 here is CASSLRWETGELFF. As DNA, the CDR3 is TGTGCCAGCAGCTTACGATGGGAGACCGGGGAGCTGTTTTTT. The chain couples TRBV7-8 to TRBJ2-2; tentative D call: TRBD2 (5 bases). This CDR3 is 14 amino acids long. V lost 2 bases to trimming and J lost 5 bases, with 9 bases between them. In germline, CDR1 is SGHVS, CDR2 FQNEAQ.

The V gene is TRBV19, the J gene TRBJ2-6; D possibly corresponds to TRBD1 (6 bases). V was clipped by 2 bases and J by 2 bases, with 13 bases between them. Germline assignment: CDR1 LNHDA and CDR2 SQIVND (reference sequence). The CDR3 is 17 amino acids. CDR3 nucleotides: TGTGCCAGTAGTATATCCGCAGGGGAGACTGGGGCCAACGTCCTGACTTTC. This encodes CASSISAGETGANVLTF.